These T cell receptor beta chains were read from a single sample in a study of CD8+CD57+ T cells in acquired aplastic anemia. TCRdb itself ran the reads through MiXCR, one entry per CDR3 protein. The data hold a few hundred thousand distinct CDR3 sequences, with 45% to 65% observed a single time. The sample taken for sequencing was sorted CD4+, CD8+, or CD8+CD57+ T cells (not recorded which) from PBMCs. Source of these receptors: a human donor with aplastic anemia. The conserved cysteine and the conserved F or W are not part of the CDR3 here. D genes are given only for firm matches.

CDR3aa	d_gene	v_gene	j_gene
SARDRAGYGYT	.	TRBV20-1	TRBJ1-2
ASSIPFGQPNYGYT	.	TRBV19	TRBJ1-2
SVGLSGIYNEQF	.	TRBV29-1	TRBJ2-1
SATGLSSYEQY	.	TRBV20-1	TRBJ2-7
ASSSQGNEQY	.	TRBV7-9	TRBJ2-7
ATSDAGGTGELF	.	TRBV24-1	TRBJ2-2
AWRSAGAGGHGDEQF	TRBD2	TRBV19	TRBJ2-1
ASSIGQGFYNSPLH	TRBD1	TRBV5-1	TRBJ1-6
SVEGDYGYT	.	TRBV29-1	TRBJ1-2
ASSRQGAETEAF	TRBD1	TRBV6-5	TRBJ1-1
ASSQVGTSNEQF	TRBD2	TRBV4-1	TRBJ2-1
ASSYSSRAEAF	.	TRBV6-6	TRBJ1-1
ASSLAGGTGSYEQY	.	TRBV5-1	TRBJ2-7
SARTENRDRKYQPQH	.	TRBV20-1	TRBJ1-5
ASSPRDTSYEQY	.	TRBV25-1	TRBJ2-7
ASSLTSGEDYGYT	.	TRBV7-3	TRBJ1-2
ASSLGFGGTDTQY	.	TRBV5-1	TRBJ2-3
SVSEGTGYGYT	.	TRBV29-1	TRBJ1-2
ASNGFGLAGVS	TRBD2	TRBV19	TRBJ2-7
ASSVALGQGYEQY	.	TRBV9	TRBJ2-7
ASSVGGSNTEAF	.	TRBV9	TRBJ1-1
ATSDGGAYNEQF	TRBD2	TRBV24-1	TRBJ2-1
ASSLAGQGDYGYT	TRBD1	TRBV7-2	TRBJ1-2
ASSPGQDEAF	TRBD1	TRBV5-1	TRBJ1-1
ATSDHGTSTYNEQF	TRBD2	TRBV24-1	TRBJ2-1
ASSDPWTGGYSGANVLT	TRBD1	TRBV25-1	TRBJ2-6
AISESKPGQGSYEQY	.	TRBV10-3	TRBJ2-7
SAKQDTVQPQH	.	TRBV20-1	TRBJ1-5
ASSGTVGSNQPQH	TRBD1	TRBV2	TRBJ1-5
ASSNSGPHNEQY	.	TRBV10-3	TRBJ2-7